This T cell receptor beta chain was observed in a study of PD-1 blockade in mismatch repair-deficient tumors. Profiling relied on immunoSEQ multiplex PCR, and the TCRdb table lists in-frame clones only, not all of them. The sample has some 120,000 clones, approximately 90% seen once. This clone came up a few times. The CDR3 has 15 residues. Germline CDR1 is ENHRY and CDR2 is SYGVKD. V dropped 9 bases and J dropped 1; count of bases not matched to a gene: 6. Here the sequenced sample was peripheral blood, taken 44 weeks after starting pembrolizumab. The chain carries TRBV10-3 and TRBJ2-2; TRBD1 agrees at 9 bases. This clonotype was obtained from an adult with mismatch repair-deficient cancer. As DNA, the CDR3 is TGTGCCATATACCCGGGACAGGGGAACACCGGGGAGCTGTTTTTT. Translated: CAIYPGQGNTGELFF.